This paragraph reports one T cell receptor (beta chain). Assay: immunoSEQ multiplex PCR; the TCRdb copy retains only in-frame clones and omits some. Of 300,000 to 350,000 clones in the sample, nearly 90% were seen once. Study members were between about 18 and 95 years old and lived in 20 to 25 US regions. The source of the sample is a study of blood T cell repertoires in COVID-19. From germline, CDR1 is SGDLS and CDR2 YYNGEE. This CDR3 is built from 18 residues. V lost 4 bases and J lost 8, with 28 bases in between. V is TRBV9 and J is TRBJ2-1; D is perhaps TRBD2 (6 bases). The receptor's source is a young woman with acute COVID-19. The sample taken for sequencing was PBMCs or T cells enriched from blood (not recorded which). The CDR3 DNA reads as TGTGCCAGCAGCCCCCGCGTGATCGGGGCAAGGAGGGTCGATGAGCAGTTCTTC. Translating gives CASSPRVIGARRVDEQFF.